This TCR beta chain was found in a study of sequential checkpoint blockade in melanoma. Treatment described: randomized to nivolumab then ipilimumab (arm A) or the reverse (arm B). Patients had received no earlier DNA-damaging chemotherapy. From thawed PBMCs, live CD3+CD8+ cells negative for CD19 and CD56 were sorted. The data were produced by immunoSEQ multiplex PCR, yet TCRdb's version contains in-frame clones alone and is incomplete. The sample holds under 20,000 clones, over 70% seen once. The V gene's germline CDR1 is LGHNT and CDR2 FRNRAP. Trimming left V 1 base short and J 6 bases short, with 12 bases between. The CDR3 is made up of 14 amino acids.

This chain joins TRBV12-5 and TRBJ1-1; a possible D gene is TRBD1 (6 bases). The TCR sequence derives from a human donor with melanoma. The sequencing used CD8+ T cells sorted from blood (inferred from file names), collected from a patient given nivolumab and ipilimumab in sequence. As DNA, the CDR3 is TGTGCTAGTGGTTTGGCACAGGGAATCGCTGAAGCTTTCTTT. Protein sequence: CASGLAQGIAEAFF.